The T cell receptor (beta chain) described here comes from a study of blood T cell repertoires in COVID-19. Study-level background: PBMCs, B-cell-depleted T cells, or T cells were the source of the cDNA or gDNA that made up the material.

Original processing notes: Reference gene primers were amplified, and this amplification served to estimate nucleated cell counts. Repertoires were generated with immunoSEQ multiplex PCR, while TCRdb's copy carries only in-frame clones and drops some. V and J calls and clone size are as listed in that table; D and trimming were resolved from the DNA. The sample contains approximately 270,000 clones, around 82% of which appear only once. CDR1 is LNHNV, CDR2 YYDKDF, per germline (reference sequence). Trimming cost V 3 bases and J 5 bases; bases outside gene matches: 3. The CDR3 spans 14 residues. This clone was seen only once. The Seattle site enrolled patients during active infection and followed them longitudinally.

The chain combines TRBV15 with TRBJ2-3, with 9 bases identical to TRBD1. Sequenced input: peripheral blood. This sequence originates from a human donor with COVID-19, enrolled during active disease. The donor label of this sample is uncertain. The DNA of the CDR3 is TGTGCCACCAGCAGGGACAGGGGTTTAGATACGCAGTATTTT. Residues: CATSRDRGLDTQYF.